This TCR beta chain originates from a study of CD8 T cells in ankylosing spondylitis. The study, taken as a whole, reports: In ankylosing spondylitis blood, a motif of about 8 highly homologous TCR beta variants appeared characteristic.

TCRdb re-called the 5' RACE reads with MiXCR, one entry per CDR3 protein. The profile shows around 540,000 distinct CDR3 sequences, roughly 13% of them singletons. There are a few counts of this clonotype. The target antigen is unknown. The CDR3 totals 14 residues. The V and J ends lost 5 bases and 4 bases, in that order; junction bases with no gene match: 8. Germline V gene data show CDR1 as LNHDA and CDR2 as SQIVND (reference sequence). The TCR comes from a male donor with ankylosing spondylitis. The V call is TRBV19, the J call TRBJ2-7, with 7 bases that match TRBD1. Sequencing input: blood, either unsorted or a sorted T cell fraction (not recorded which). The CDR3 DNA reads as TGTGCCAGTAGTCCTACCCGGACAGGTTACGAGCAGTACGTC. Translation: CASSPTRTGYEQYV.